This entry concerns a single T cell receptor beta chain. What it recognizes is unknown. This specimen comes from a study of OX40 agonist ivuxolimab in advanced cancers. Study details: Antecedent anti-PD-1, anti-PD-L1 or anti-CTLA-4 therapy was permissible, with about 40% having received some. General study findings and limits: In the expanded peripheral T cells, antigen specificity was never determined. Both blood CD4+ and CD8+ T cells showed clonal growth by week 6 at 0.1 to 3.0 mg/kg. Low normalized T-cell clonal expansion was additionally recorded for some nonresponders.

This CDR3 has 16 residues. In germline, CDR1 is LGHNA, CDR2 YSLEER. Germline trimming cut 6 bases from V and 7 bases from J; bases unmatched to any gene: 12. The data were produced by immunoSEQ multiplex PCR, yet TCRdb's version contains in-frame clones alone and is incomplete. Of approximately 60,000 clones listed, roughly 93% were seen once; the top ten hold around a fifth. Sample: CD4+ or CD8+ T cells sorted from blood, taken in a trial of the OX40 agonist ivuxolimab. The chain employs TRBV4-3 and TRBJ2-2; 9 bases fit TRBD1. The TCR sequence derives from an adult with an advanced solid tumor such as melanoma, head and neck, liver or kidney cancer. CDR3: CASRSMGQGRSGELFF. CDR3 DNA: TGCGCCAGCAGATCAATGGGACAGGGACGTAGCGGGGAGCTGTTTTTT.